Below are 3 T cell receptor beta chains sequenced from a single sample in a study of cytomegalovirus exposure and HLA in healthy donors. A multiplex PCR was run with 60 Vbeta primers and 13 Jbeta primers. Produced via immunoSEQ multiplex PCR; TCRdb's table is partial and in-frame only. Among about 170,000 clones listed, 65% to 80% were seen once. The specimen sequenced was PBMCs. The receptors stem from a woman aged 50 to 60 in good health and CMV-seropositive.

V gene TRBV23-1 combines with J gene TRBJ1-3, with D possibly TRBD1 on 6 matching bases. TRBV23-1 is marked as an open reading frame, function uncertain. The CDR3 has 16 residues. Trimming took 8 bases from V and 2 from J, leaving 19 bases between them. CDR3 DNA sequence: TGCGCCAGCGGGCCCGTCAGGGGAGAGGCTGGAAACACCATATATTTT. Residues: CASGPVRGEAGNTIYF.

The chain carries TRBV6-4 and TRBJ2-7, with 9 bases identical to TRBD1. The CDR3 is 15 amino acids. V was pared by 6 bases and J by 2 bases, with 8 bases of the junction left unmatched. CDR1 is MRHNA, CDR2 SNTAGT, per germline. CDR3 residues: CASRGRGQGTYEQYF. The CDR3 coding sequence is TGTGCCAGCAGGGGCCGGGGACAGGGAACCTACGAGCAGTACTTC.

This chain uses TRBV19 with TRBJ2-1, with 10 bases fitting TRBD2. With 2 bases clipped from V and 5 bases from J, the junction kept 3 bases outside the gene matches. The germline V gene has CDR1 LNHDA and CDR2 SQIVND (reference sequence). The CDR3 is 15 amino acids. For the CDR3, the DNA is TGTGCCAGTAGTATAAGGACTAGCGGCCACAATGAGCAGTTCTTC. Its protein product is CASSIRTSGHNEQFF.